This TCR beta chain was sequenced for a study of tissue T cells after allogeneic stem cell transplantation. Background on the study: Adult allogeneic hematopoietic cell transplant recipients with steroid-refractory graft-versus-host disease were prospectively enrolled for research autopsy. Pre-transplant PBMCs were recipient-derived, available from 5 or 6 GVHD patients.

With respect to this clone: Its antigen is as yet unknown.

The table came from immunoSEQ multiplex PCR; TCRdb's copy has only in-frame clones and leaves some out. The table records roughly 42,000 clones, roughly 92% of them present only once. Looked up from germline, CDR1 is SGHTA and CDR2 is FQGNSA. The CDR3 runs to 13 residues. V lost 6 bases, J lost 6 bases, and 11 bases lay in between. General study results and limits: TCR repertoires tracked anatomic similarity, regardless of disease or transplant status.

The clonotype was recovered from a woman aged 35 to 69 who later had graft-versus-host disease after an allogeneic stem cell transplant. The V gene is TRBV7-2, the J gene TRBJ2-2; weak D call: TRBD2 (6 bases). Sample: blood, taken before transplantation. CDR3 DNA sequence: TGTGCCAGCAGACCCACTAGCTCCGGGGAGCTGTTTTTT. This encodes CASRPTSSGELFF.